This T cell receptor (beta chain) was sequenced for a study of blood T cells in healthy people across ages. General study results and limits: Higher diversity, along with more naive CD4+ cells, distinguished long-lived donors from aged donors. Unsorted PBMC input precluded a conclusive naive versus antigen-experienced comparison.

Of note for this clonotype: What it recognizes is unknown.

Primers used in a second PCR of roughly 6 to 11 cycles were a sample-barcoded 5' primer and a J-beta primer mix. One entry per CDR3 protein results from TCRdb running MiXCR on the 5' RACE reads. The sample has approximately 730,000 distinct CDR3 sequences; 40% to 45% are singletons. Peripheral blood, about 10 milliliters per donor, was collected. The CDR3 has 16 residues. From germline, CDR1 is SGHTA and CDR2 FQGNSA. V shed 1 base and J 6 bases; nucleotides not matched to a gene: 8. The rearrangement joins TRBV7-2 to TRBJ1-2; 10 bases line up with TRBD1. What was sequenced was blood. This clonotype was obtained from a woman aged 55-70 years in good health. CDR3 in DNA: TGTGCCAGCAGCTTAGGATTTTGGGACAGGGGAGATGGCTACACCTTC. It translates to CASSLGFWDRGDGYTF.